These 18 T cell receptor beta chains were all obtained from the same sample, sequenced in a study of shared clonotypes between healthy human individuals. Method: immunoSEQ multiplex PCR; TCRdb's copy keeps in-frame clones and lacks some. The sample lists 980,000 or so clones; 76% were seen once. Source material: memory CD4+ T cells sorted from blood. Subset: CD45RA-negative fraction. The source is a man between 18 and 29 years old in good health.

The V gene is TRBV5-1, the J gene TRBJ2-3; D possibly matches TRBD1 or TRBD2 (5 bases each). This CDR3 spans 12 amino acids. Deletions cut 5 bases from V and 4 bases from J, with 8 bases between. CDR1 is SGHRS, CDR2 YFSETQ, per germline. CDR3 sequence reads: CASRGVSDTQYF. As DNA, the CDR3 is TGCGCCAGCAGGGGGGTATCAGATACGCAGTATTTT.

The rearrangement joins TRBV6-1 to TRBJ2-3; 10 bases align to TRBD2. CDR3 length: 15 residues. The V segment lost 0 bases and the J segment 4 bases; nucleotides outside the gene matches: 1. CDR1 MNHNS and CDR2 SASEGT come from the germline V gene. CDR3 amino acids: CASSEASGGPDTQYF. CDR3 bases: TGTGCCAGCAGTGAAGCTAGCGGGGGGCCAGATACGCAGTATTTT.

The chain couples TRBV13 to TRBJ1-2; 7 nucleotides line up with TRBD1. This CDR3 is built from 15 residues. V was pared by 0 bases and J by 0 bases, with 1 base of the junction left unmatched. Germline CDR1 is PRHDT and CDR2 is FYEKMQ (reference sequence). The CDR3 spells CASSLGTGTNYGYTF. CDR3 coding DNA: TGTGCCAGCAGCTTAGGGACAGGGACTAACTATGGCTACACCTTC.

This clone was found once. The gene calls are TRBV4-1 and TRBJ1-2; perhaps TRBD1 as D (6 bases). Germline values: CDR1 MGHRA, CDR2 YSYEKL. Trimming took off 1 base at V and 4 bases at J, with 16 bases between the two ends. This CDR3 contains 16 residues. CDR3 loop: CASSQAGTSILYGYTF. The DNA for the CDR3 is TGCGCCAGCAGCCAAGCCGGGACATCGATTCTCTATGGCTACACCTTC.

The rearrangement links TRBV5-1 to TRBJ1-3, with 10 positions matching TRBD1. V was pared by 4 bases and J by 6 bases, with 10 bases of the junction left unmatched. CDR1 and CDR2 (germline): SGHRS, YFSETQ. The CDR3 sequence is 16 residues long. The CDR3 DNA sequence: TGCGCCAGCAGCCCCCAACCGGGACAGGGGACAAACACCATATATTTT. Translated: CASSPQPGQGTNTIYF.

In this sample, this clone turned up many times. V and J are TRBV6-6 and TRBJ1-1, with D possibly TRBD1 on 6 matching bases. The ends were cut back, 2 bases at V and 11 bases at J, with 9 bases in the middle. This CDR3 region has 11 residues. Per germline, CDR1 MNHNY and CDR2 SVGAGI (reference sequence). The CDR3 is CASSYEQGAFF. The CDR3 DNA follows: TGTGCCAGCAGTTACGAACAGGGCGCTTTCTTT.

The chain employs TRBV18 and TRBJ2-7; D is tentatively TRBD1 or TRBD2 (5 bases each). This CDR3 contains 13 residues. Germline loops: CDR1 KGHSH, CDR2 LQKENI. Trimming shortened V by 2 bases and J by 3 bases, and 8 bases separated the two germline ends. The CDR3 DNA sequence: TGTGCCAGCTCACCAGGGGGAATCTACGAGCAGTACTTC. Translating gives CASSPGGIYEQYF.

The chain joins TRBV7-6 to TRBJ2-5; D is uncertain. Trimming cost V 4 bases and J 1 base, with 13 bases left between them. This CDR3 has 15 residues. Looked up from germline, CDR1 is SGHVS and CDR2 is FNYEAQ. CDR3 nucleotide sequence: TGTGCCAGCAGCTCCCCACTGATGTCCCAAGAGACCCAGTACTTC. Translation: CASSSPLMSQETQYF.

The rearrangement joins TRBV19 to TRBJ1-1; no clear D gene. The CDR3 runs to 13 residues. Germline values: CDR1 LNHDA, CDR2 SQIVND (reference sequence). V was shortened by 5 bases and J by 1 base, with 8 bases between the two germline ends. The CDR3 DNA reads TGTGCCAGTAGTCACCGGGGGAACACTGAAGCTTTCTTT. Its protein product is CASSHRGNTEAFF.

CDR3 sequence reads: CASSPSPGQSNYGYTF. CDR3 nucleotides: TGTGCCAGCAGTCCTTCGCCTGGACAGTCCAACTATGGCTACACCTTC. The rearrangement links TRBV28 to TRBJ1-2, with D possibly TRBD1 on 6 matching bases. Between the trimmed V and J ends, which lost 5 bases and 2 bases, there was a span of 18 bases. Germline loops: CDR1 MDHEN, CDR2 SYDVKM. This CDR3 is 16 amino acids long.

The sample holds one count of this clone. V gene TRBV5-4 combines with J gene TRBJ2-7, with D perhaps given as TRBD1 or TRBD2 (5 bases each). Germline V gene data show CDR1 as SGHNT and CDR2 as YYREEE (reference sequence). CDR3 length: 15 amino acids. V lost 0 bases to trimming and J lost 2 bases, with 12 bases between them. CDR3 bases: TGTGCCAGCAGCTTGGCGGGGCGTTTAACCTACGAGCAGTACTTC. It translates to CASSLAGRLTYEQYF.

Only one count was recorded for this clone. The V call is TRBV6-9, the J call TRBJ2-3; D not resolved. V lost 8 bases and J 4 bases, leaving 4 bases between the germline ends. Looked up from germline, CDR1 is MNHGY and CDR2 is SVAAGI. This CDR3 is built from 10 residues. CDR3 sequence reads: CASLADTQYF. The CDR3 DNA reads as TGTGCCAGCTTAGCAGATACGCAGTATTTT.

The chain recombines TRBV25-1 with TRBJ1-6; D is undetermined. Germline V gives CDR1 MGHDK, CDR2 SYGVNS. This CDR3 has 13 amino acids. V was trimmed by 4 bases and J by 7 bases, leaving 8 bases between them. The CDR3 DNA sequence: TGTGCCAGCAGTGTGGTGGAAAATTCACCCCTCCACTTT. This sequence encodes CASSVVENSPLHF.

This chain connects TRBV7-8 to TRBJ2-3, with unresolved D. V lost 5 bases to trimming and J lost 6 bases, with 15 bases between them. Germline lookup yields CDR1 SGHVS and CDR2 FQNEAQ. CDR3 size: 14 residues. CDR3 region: CASSPLLGYDTQYF. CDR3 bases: TGTGCCAGCAGCCCCCTGTTAGGGTACGATACGCAGTATTTT.

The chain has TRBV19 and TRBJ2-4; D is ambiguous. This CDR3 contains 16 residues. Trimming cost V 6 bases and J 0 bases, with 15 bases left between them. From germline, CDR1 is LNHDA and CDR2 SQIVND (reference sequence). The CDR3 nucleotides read TGTGCCAGTAGCCCCCAAAGAACCGTAGCCAAAAACATTCAGTACTTC. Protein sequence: CASSPQRTVAKNIQYF.

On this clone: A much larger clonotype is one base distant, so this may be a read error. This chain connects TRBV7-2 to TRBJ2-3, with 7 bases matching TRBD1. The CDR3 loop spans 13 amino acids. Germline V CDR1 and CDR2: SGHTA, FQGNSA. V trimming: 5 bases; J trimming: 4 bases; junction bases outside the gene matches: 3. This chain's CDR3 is CASSQQGSDTQYF. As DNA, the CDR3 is TGTGCCAGCAGCCAACAGGGGTCAGATACGCAGTATTTT.

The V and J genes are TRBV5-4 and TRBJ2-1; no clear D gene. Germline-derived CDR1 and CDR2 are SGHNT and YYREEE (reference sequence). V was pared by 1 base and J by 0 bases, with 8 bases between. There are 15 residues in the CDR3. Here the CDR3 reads CASSLLRSSYNEQFF. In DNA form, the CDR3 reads TGTGCCAGCAGCTTGCTCCGTAGCTCCTACAATGAGCAGTTCTTC.

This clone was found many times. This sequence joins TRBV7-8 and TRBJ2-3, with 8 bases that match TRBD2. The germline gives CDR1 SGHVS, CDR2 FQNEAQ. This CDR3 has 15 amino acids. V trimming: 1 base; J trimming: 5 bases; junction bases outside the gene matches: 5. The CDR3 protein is CASSLVGLAGDTQYF. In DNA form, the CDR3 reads TGTGCCAGCAGCTTAGTGGGGCTAGCGGGAGATACGCAGTATTTT. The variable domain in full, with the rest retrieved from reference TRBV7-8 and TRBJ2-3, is GAGVSQSPRYKVAKRGQDVALRCDPISGHVSLFWYQQALGQGPEFLTYFQNEAQLDKSGLPSDRFFAERPEGSVSTLKIQRTQQEDSAVYLCASSLVGLAGDTQYFGPGTRLTVL.